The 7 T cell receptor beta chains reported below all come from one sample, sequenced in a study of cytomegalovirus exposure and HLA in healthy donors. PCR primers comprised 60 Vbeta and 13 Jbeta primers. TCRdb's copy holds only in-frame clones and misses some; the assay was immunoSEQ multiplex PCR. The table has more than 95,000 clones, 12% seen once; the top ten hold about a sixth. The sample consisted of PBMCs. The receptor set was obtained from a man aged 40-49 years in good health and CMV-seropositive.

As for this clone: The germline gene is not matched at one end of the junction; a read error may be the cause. Here the CDR3 reads CASSATGTSTTPF. The CDR3 DNA sequence: TGTGCCAGCAGCGCGACCGGGACTAGCACCACCCCCTTT. V is TRBV11-1 and J is TRBJ2-3, with 9 bases aligning to TRBD2. CDR3 length equals 13 residues. Germline assignment: CDR1 SGHAT and CDR2 FQDESV (reference sequence).

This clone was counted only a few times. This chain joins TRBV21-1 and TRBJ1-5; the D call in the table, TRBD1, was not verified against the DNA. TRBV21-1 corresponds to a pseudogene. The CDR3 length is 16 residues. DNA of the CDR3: TGTGCCAGCAGCAAACGAGACAGGGGAGGCAATCAGCCCCAGCATTTT. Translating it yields CASSKRDRGGNQPQHF.

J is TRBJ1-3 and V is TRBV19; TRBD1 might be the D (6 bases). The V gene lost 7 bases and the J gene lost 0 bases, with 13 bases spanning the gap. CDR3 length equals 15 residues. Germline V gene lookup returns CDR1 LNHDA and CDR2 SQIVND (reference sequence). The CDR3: CASMGADLSGNTIYF. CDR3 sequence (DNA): TGTGCCAGTATGGGGGCGGATCTCTCTGGAAACACCATATATTTT.

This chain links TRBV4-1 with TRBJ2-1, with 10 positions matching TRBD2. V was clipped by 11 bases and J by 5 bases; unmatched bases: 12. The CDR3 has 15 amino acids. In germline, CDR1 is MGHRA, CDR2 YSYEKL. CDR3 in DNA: TGCGCCGGTCTAGCGGGAGTAAACGGGGACAATGAGCAGTTCTTC. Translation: CAGLAGVNGDNEQFF.

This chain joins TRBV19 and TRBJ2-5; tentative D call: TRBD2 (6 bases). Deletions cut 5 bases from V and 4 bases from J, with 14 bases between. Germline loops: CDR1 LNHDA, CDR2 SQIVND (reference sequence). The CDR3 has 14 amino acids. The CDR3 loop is CASSPRAGRETQYF. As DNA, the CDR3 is TGTGCCAGTAGTCCCCGTGCGGGGCGAGAGACCCAGTACTTC.

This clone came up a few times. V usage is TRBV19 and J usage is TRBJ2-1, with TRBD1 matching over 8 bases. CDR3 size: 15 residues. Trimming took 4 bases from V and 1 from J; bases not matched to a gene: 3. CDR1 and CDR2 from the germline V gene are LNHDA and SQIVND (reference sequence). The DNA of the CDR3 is TGTGCCAGTAGTACGGGACAGGAGTCCTACAATGAGCAGTTCTTC. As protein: CASSTGQESYNEQFF.

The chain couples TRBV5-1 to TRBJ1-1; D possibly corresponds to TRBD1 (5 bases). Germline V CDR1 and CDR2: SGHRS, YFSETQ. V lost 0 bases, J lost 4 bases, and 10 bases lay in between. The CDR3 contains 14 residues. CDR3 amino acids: CASSLGAGSTEAFF. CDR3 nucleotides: TGCGCCAGCAGCTTGGGGGCAGGGTCCACTGAAGCTTTCTTT.